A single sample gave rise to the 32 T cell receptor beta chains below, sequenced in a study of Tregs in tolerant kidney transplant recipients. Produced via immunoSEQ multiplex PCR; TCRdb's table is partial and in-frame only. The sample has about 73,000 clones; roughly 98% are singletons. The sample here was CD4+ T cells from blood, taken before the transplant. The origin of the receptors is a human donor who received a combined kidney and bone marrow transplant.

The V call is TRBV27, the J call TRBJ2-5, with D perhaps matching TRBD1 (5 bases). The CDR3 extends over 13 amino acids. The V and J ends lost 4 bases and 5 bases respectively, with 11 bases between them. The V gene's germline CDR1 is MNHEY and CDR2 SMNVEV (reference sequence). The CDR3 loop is CASSSRVRETQYF. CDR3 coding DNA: TGTGCCAGCAGTTCCAGGGTTCGGGAGACCCAGTACTTC.

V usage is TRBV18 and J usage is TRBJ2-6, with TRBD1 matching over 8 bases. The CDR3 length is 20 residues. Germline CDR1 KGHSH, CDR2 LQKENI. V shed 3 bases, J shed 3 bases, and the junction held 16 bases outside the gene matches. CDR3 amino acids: CASSPNSGTGGTSGANVLTF. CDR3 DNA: TGTGCCAGCTCACCGAACTCCGGGACAGGCGGTACAAGTGGGGCCAACGTCCTGACTTTC.

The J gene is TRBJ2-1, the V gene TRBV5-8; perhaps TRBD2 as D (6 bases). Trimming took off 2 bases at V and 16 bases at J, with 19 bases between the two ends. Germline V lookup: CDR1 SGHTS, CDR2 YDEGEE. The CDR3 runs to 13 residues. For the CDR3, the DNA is TGTGCCAGCAGCTTTGTACCCAGGGAGGCAGGATTCTTC. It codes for CASSFVPREAGFF.

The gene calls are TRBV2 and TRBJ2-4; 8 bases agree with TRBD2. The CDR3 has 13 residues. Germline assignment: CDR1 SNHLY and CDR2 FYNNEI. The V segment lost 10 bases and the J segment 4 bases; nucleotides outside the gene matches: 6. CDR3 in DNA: TGTGCCATCCTGACTAGCGAGAAAAACATTCAGTACTTC. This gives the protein CAILTSEKNIQYF.

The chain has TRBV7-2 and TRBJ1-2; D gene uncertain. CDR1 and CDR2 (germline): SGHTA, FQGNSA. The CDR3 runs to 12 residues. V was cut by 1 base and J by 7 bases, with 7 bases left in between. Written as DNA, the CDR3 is TGTGCCAGCAGCTTAGTGGGAGGTGGCTACACCTTC. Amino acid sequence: CASSLVGGGYTF.

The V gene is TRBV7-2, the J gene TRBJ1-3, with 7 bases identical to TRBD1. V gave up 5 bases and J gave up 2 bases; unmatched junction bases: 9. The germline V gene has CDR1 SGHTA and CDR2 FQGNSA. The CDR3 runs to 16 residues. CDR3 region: CASSQNGGGAGNTIYF. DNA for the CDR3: TGTGCCAGCAGCCAAAACGGAGGGGGCGCTGGAAACACCATATATTTT.

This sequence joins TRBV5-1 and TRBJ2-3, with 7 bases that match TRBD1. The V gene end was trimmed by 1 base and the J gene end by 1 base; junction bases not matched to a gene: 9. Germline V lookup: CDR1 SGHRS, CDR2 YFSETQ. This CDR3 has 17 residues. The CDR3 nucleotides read TGCGCCAGCAGCTTGTTGTACGACAGGGATCGCACAGATACGCAGTATTTT. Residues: CASSLLYDRDRTDTQYF.

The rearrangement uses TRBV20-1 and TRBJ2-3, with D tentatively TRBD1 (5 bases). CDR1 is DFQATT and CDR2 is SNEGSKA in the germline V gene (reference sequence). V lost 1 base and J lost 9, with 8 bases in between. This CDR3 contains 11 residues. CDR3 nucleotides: TGCAGTGCTAGAGGCAGGGAAACGCAGTATTTT. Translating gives CSARGRETQYF.

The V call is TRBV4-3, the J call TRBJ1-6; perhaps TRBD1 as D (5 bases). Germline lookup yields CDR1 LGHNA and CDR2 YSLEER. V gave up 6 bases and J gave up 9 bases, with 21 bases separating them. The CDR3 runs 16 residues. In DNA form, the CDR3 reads TGCGCCAGCAGAGGTTTCTCGGGGGGAGCGGCTTCACCCCTCCACTTT. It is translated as CASRGFSGGAASPLHF.

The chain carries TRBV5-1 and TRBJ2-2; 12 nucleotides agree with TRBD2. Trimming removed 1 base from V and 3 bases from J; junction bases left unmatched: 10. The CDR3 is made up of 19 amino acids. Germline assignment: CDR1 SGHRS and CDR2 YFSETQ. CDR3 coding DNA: TGCGCCAGCAGCTTGTATCCCCCGGCTAGCGGGGGGGACACCGGGGAGCTGTTTTTT. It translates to CASSLYPPASGGDTGELFF.

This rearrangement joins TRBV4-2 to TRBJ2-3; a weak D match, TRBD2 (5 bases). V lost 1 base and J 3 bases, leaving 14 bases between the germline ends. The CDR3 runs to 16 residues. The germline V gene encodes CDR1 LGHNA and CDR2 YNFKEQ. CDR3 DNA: TGTGCCAGCAGCCAAGCGGGAAAAGGGCGAACAGATACGCAGTATTTT. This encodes CASSQAGKGRTDTQYF.

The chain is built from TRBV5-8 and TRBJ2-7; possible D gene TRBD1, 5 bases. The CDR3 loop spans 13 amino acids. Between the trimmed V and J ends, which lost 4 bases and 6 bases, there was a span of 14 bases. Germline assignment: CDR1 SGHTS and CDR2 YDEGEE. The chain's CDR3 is CASSPGYLSEQYF. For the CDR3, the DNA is TGTGCCAGCAGCCCAGGGTATCTATCCGAGCAGTACTTC.

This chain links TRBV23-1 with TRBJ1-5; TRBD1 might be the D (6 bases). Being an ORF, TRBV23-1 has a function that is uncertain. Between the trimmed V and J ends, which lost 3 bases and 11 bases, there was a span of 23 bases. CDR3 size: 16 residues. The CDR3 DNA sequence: TGCGCCAGCAGTCAGGGCGCGAAAGGACAGCCGTTGGCCCAGCATTTT. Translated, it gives CASSQGAKGQPLAQHF.

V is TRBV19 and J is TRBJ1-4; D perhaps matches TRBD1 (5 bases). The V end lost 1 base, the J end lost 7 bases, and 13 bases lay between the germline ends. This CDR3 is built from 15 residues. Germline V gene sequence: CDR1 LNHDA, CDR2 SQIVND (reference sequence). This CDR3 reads CASSIAASGFEKLFF. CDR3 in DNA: TGTGCCAGTAGTATAGCAGCCTCAGGGTTTGAAAAACTGTTTTTT.

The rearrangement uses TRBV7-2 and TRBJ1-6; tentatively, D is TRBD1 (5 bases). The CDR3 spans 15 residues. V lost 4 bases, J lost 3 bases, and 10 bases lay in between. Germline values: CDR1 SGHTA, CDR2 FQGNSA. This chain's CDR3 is CASSSGGVYNSPLHF. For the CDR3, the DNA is TGTGCCAGCAGCTCCGGGGGTGTCTATAATTCACCCCTCCACTTT.

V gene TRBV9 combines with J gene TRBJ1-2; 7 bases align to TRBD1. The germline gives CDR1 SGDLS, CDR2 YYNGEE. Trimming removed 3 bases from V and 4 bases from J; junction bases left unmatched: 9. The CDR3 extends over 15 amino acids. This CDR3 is CASSDRGGGGYGYTF. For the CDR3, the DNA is TGTGCCAGCAGCGATAGAGGAGGGGGCGGCTATGGCTACACCTTC.

DNA of the CDR3: TGTGCCAGCAGGAGGGGGATTTCCTACGAGCAGTACTTC. Amino acid sequence: CASRRGISYEQYF. The rearrangement links TRBV6-5 to TRBJ2-7; D perhaps matches TRBD1 (6 bases). The germline V gene has CDR1 MNHEY and CDR2 SVGAGI. The V gene lost 6 bases and the J gene lost 1 base, with 10 bases spanning the gap. The CDR3 is 13 amino acids.

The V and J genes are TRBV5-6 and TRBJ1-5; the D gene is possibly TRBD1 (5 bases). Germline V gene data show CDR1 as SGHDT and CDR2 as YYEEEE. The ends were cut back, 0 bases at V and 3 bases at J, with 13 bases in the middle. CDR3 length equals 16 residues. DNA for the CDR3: TGTGCCAGCAGCTTGGGGGGACTTAAAATCAATCAGCCCCAGCATTTT. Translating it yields CASSLGGLKINQPQHF. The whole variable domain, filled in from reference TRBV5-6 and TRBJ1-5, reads DAGVTQSPTHLIKTRGQQVTLRCSPKSGHDTVSWYQQALGQGPQFIFQYYEEEERQRGNFPDRFSGHQFPNYSSELNVNALLLGDSALYLCASSLGGLKINQPQHFGDGTRLSIL.

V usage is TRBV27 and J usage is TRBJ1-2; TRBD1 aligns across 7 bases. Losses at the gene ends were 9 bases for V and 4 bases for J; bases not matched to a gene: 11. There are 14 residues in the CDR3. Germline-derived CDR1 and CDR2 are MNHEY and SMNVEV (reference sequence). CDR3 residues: CASRNTGAGYGYTF. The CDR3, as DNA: TGTGCCAGTCGGAACACAGGGGCTGGCTATGGCTACACCTTC.

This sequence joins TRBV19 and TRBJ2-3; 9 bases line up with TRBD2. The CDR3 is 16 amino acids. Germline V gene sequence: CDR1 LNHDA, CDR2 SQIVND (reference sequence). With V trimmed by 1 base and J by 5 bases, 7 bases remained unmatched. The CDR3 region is CASSIGGRGGRDTQYF. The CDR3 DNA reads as TGTGCCAGTAGTATAGGAGGGCGGGGGGGCCGAGATACGCAGTATTTT. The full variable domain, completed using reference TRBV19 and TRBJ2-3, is DGGITQSPKYLFRKEGQNVTLSCEQNLNHDAMYWYRQDPGQGLRLIYYSQIVNDFQKGDIAEGYSVSREKKESFPLTVTSAQKNPTAFYLCASSIGGRGGRDTQYFGPGTRLTVL.

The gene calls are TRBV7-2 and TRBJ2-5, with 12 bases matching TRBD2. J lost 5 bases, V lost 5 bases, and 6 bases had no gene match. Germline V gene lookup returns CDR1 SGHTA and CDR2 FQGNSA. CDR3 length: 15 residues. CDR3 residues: CASSASGGAGETQYF. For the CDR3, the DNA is TGTGCCAGCAGCGCTAGCGGGGGGGCCGGGGAGACCCAGTACTTC.

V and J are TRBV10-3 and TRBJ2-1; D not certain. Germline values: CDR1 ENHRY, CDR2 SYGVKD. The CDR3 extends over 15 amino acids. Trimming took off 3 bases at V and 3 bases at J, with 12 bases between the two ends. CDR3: CAISEVRSDYNEQFF. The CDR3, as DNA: TGTGCCATCAGTGAAGTCAGGTCGGACTACAATGAGCAGTTCTTC.

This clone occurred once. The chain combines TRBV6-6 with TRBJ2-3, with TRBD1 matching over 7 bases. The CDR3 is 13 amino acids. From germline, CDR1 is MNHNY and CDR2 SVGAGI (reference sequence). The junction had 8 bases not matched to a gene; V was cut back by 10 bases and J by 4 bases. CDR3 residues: CATRQGKADTQYF. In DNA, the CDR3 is TGTGCCACGCGACAGGGTAAAGCAGATACGCAGTATTTT.

CDR3 in amino acids: CSVFSAGGSSYNEQFF. The CDR3 DNA is TGCAGCGTTTTTTCGGCGGGGGGGAGCTCCTACAATGAGCAGTTCTTC. The chain uses TRBV29-1 and TRBJ2-1; 9 bases line up with TRBD2. Germline loops: CDR1 SQVTM, CDR2 ANQGSEA. The CDR3 consists of 16 residues. V was clipped by 5 bases and J by 0 bases; unmatched bases: 8.

CDR3 region: CASSLTGGAGPGELFF. The CDR3 bases are TGTGCCAGCAGCTTAACGGGGGGAGCTGGTCCCGGGGAGCTGTTTTTT. The chain couples TRBV11-2 to TRBJ2-2; TRBD2 matches 7 bases. CDR3 length equals 16 residues. The germline V gene has CDR1 SGHAT and CDR2 FQNNGV. The trim removed 2 bases at V and 6 bases at J, leaving 9 bases unmatched.

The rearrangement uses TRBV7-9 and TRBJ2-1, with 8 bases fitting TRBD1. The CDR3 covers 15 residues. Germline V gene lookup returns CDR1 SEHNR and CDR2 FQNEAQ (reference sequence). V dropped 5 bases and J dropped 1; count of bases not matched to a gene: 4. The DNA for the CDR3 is TGTGCCAGCAGCCAGTACAGGGGGTCCTACAATGAGCAGTTCTTC. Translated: CASSQYRGSYNEQFF. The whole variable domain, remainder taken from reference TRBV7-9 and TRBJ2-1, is DTGVSQNPRHKITKRGQNVTFRCDPISEHNRLYWYRQTLGQGPEFLTYFQNEAQLEKSRLLSDRFSAERPKGSFSTLEIQRTEQGDSAMYLCASSQYRGSYNEQFFGPGTRLTVL.

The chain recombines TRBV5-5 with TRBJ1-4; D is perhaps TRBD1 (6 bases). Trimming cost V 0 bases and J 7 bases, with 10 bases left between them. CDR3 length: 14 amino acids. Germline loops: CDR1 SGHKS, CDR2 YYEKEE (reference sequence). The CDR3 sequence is CASSLGTVAEKLFF. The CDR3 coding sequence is TGTGCCAGCAGCTTGGGGACAGTCGCTGAAAAACTGTTTTTT.

The CDR3 protein is CASSLIGTGKETQYF. The CDR3 DNA sequence: TGTGCCAGCTCACTTATCGGGACAGGGAAAGAGACCCAGTACTTC. The chain uses TRBV18 and TRBJ2-5, with 9 bases lining up with TRBD1. J lost 3 bases, V lost 4 bases, and 6 bases had no gene match. Germline values: CDR1 KGHSH, CDR2 LQKENI. The CDR3 extends over 15 amino acids. The full variable domain, rest sourced from reference TRBV18 and TRBJ2-5, is NAGVMQNPRHLVRRRGQEARLRCSPMKGHSHVYWYRQLPEEGLKFMVYLQKENIIDESGMPKERFSAEFPKEGPSILRIQQVVRGDSAAYFCASSLIGTGKETQYFGPGTRLLVL.

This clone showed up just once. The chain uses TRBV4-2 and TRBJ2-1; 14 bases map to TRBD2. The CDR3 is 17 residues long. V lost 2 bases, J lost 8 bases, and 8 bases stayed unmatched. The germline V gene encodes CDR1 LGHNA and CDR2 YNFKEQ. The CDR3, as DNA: TGTGCCAGCAGCCAACGGCCGGGGACTAGCGGGAGCCATGAGCAGTTCTTC. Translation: CASSQRPGTSGSHEQFF.

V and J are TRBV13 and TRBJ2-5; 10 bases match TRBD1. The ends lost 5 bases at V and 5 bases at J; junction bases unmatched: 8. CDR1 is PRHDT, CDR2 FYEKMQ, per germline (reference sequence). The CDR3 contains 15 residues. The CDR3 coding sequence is TGTGCCAGCAGCGTCCGACAGGGGGCCGGGGAGACCCAGTACTTC. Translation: CASSVRQGAGETQYF.

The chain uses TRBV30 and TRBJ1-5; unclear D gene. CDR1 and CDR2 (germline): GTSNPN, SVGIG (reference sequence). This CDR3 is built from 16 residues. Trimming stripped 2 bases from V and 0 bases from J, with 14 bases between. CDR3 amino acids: CAWSIGLIHSNQPQHF. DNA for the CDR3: TGTGCCTGGAGTATTGGACTTATACATAGCAATCAGCCCCAGCATTTT.

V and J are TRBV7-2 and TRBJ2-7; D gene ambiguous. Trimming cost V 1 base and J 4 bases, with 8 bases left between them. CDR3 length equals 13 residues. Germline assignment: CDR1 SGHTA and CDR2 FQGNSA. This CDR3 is CASSLVSPYEQYF. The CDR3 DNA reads TGTGCCAGCAGCTTAGTCAGTCCGTACGAGCAGTACTTC.